This T cell receptor (beta chain) was sequenced during a study of T cell repertoires in cytomegalovirus infection. This clonotype has ten or more counts. Germline V gene lookup returns CDR1 DFQATT and CDR2 SNEGSKA (reference sequence). The CDR3 contains 14 residues. Trimming at V came to 1 base and at J to 6 bases, leaving 8 bases not matched to a gene. One entry per CDR3 protein, called by TCRdb with MiXCR from the reads. The repertoire consists of some 220,000 distinct CDR3 sequences, with about 12% occurring once and the leading ten covering 1.5% to 2%. The chain uses TRBV20-1 and TRBJ2-7, with 8 bases identical to TRBD1. The specimen was PBMCs. This clonotype originated in a human donor in good health (CMV status not recorded). Some clones in this sample may be carry-over from other donors' samples. The CDR3 DNA is TGCAGTGCTAGAGCGGGGCAGGGGGCTGGCGAGCAGTACTTC. Protein sequence: CSARAGQGAGEQYF.